This is a list of T cell receptor beta chains from one sample in a study of tumor-infiltrating lymphocytes in primary liver carcinoma. One entry per CDR3 protein, called by TCRdb with MiXCR from the multiplex PCR reads. The sample contains fewer than 400,000 distinct CDR3 sequences, roughly three fifths of which appear only once. The sample was peripheral blood. Receptor source: a woman aged 25 to 39 with primary liver carcinoma and hepatitis B virus infection. CDR3s include the opening cysteine and the closing phenylalanine or tryptophan. D genes are given only for firm matches. The listing skips clone size in some rows; elsewhere it reads once, few, many or a size class.

clone size: many; J gene: TRBJ1-4; V gene: TRBV4-1; D gene: NA; CDR3 DNA: TGCGCCAGCAGCCAAGATACCGGCTATAATGAAAAACTGTTTTTT; CDR3 protein: CASSQDTGYNEKLFF
clone size: NA; J gene: TRBJ2-5; V gene: TRBV11-2; D gene: NA; CDR3 DNA: TGTGCTAGCAGCCCCCCCCAGGGAGTGGGAGAGACCCAGTACTTC; CDR3 protein: CASSPPQGVGETQYF
clone size: NA; J gene: TRBJ1-1; V gene: TRBV6-1; D gene: NA; CDR3 DNA: TGCGCCAGCGGCTCCCGGGGGTCGTACACTGAAGCTTTCTTT; CDR3 protein: CASGSRGSYTEAFF
clone size: many; J gene: TRBJ1-1; V gene: TRBV4-3; D gene: NA; CDR3 DNA: TGCGCCAGCAGCCATACTCAGAACACTGAAGCTTTCTTT; CDR3 protein: CASSHTQNTEAFF
clone size: many; J gene: TRBJ2-1; V gene: TRBV11-3; D gene: NA; CDR3 DNA: TGTGCCAGCAGCTTTAACTCCTACAATGAGCAGTTCTTC; CDR3 protein: CASSFNSYNEQFF
clone size: NA; J gene: TRBJ2-7; V gene: TRBV24-1; D gene: NA; CDR3 DNA: TGTGCCACCAGCGATTCGACAGGCCCCTACGAGCAGTACTTC; CDR3 protein: CATSDSTGPYEQYF
clone size: NA; J gene: TRBJ2-7; V gene: TRBV28; D gene: NA; CDR3 DNA: NA; CDR3 protein: CASSLFLSYERYF
clone size: many; J gene: TRBJ2-1; V gene: TRBV12-3/TRBV12-4; D gene: NA; CDR3 DNA: TGTGCCAGCAGTTTGGCGGGCCCCTACAATGAGCAGTTCTTC; CDR3 protein: CASSLAGPYNEQFF
clone size: NA; J gene: TRBJ1-6; V gene: TRBV28; D gene: NA; CDR3 DNA: TGTGCCAGCGCCCGTTTAGCGAATTCACCCCTCCACTTT; CDR3 protein: CASARLANSPLHF
clone size: NA; J gene: TRBJ2-5; V gene: TRBV5-1; D gene: NA; CDR3 DNA: TGCGCCAGCAGCTTGGGACAGAGGGGAGAGACCCAGTACTTC; CDR3 protein: CASSLGQRGETQYF
clone size: NA; J gene: TRBJ2-2; V gene: TRBV6-2/TRBV6-3; D gene: TRBD2; CDR3 DNA: TGTGCCAGCAGTTACCCCAATAGCGGGTACACCGGGGAGCTGTTTTTT; CDR3 protein: CASSYPNSGYTGELFF
clone size: NA; J gene: TRBJ2-7; V gene: TRBV9; D gene: TRBD1; CDR3 DNA: TGTGCCAGCAGCGTATACGGGACAGGCTACGAGCAGTACTTC; CDR3 protein: CASSVYGTGYEQYF
clone size: few; J gene: TRBJ1-4; V gene: TRBV5-5; D gene: NA; CDR3 DNA: TGTGCCAGCAGCCCCGAGGCGGCAGTTGCAACTAATGAAAAACTGTTTTTT; CDR3 protein: CASSPEAAVATNEKLFF
clone size: few; J gene: TRBJ2-3; V gene: TRBV7-9; D gene: TRBD1; CDR3 DNA: TGTGCCAGCAATATCCGGGACAGGGCGACAGATACGCAGTATTTT; CDR3 protein: CASNIRDRATDTQYF
clone size: NA; J gene: TRBJ2-4; V gene: TRBV6-1; D gene: NA; CDR3 DNA: TGTGCCAGCAGTGAAATCGGACGTGTAGCCAAAAACATTCAGTACTTC; CDR3 protein: CASSEIGRVAKNIQYF
clone size: NA; J gene: TRBJ2-7; V gene: TRBV6-5; D gene: TRBD1; CDR3 DNA: TGTGCCAGCAGTTCCCCCGGGACAGGACTCTACGAGCAGTACTTC; CDR3 protein: CASSSPGTGLYEQYF
clone size: many; J gene: TRBJ2-7; V gene: TRBV29-1; D gene: NA; CDR3 DNA: TGCAGCGTCGAGGGGAAGACCTACGAGCAGTACTTC; CDR3 protein: CSVEGKTYEQYF
clone size: many; J gene: TRBJ1-2; V gene: TRBV13; D gene: NA; CDR3 DNA: TGTGCCAGCAGCTTAGGGCAGGGAGACTATGGCTACACCTTC; CDR3 protein: CASSLGQGDYGYTF
clone size: many; J gene: TRBJ2-6; V gene: TRBV6-1; D gene: TRBD1; CDR3 DNA: TGTGCCAGCAGAACAGGGGGCTCTGGGGCCAACGTCCTGACTTTC; CDR3 protein: CASRTGGSGANVLTF
clone size: NA; J gene: TRBJ2-3; V gene: TRBV29-1; D gene: NA; CDR3 DNA: TGCAGAGTTGAAACCGGGACCGGAGGAGAGTATTTT; CDR3 protein: CRVETGTGGEYF
clone size: NA; J gene: TRBJ2-7; V gene: TRBV12-3/TRBV12-4; D gene: TRBD1; CDR3 DNA: TGTGCCAGCAGTGAAAAGGACAGGGATGGGCCCTACGAGCAGTACTTC; CDR3 protein: CASSEKDRDGPYEQYF
clone size: NA; J gene: TRBJ2-1; V gene: TRBV5-1; D gene: NA; CDR3 DNA: TGCGCCAGCAGCTTTTGGCAGGGCAGGGACAATGAGCAGTTCTTC; CDR3 protein: CASSFWQGRDNEQFF
clone size: NA; J gene: TRBJ2-1; V gene: TRBV6-1; D gene: NA; CDR3 DNA: TGTGCCAGCAGTGAAAAGGACTACAAGGAGCAGCTCTTC; CDR3 protein: CASSEKDYKEQLF
clone size: many; J gene: TRBJ2-3; V gene: TRBV12-3/TRBV12-4; D gene: NA; CDR3 DNA: TGTGCCAGCAGTCCCTGGGGAGGCACGCAGTATTTT; CDR3 protein: CASSPWGGTQYF
clone size: many; J gene: TRBJ1-5; V gene: TRBV29-1; D gene: NA; CDR3 DNA: TGCAGCGTTGGAGGGAGAAGCAATCAGCCCCAGCATTTT; CDR3 protein: CSVGGRSNQPQHF
clone size: NA; J gene: TRBJ2-7; V gene: TRBV10-2; D gene: TRBD1; CDR3 DNA: TGCGCCAGCAGTCCGGAAGGGGGCTGGGCGTACGAGCAGTACTTC; CDR3 protein: CASSPEGGWAYEQYF
clone size: NA; J gene: TRBJ2-1; V gene: TRBV4-3; D gene: TRBD2; CDR3 DNA: TGTGCCAGCAGCCAAGGGGAGACTAGCGGGGAGCAGTTCTTC; CDR3 protein: CASSQGETSGEQFF
clone size: NA; J gene: TRBJ1-2; V gene: TRBV20-1; D gene: NA; CDR3 DNA: TGCGGGGTGGGCGTCGGCTACACCTTC; CDR3 protein: CGVGVGYTF
clone size: NA; J gene: TRBJ2-7; V gene: TRBV6-5; D gene: TRBD1; CDR3 DNA: TGTGCCAGCAGTTACGCGTCAGGGGGTGAGTACGAGCAGTACTTC; CDR3 protein: CASSYASGGEYEQYF
clone size: once; J gene: TRBJ2-7; V gene: TRBV5-6; D gene: NA; CDR3 DNA: TGTGCCAACAGCATGAGGGGTAACGAGCAGTACTTC; CDR3 protein: CANSMRGNEQYF
clone size: NA; J gene: TRBJ1-1; V gene: TRBV10-2; D gene: NA; CDR3 DNA: TGCGCCAGCAGTGAATTTATGGGGTCCGTGAACACTGAAGCTTTCTTT; CDR3 protein: CASSEFMGSVNTEAFF
clone size: NA; J gene: TRBJ2-5; V gene: TRBV4-1; D gene: TRBD1; CDR3 DNA: TGCGCCAGCAGTCAGGCGCCCGGACAGGGAGAGACCCAGTACTTC; CDR3 protein: CASSQAPGQGETQYF
clone size: NA; J gene: TRBJ2-6; V gene: TRBV29-1; D gene: TRBD1; CDR3 DNA: TGCAGCGCCATTCCGACAGGGACTGGGGCCAACGTCCTGACTTTC; CDR3 protein: CSAIPTGTGANVLTF
clone size: NA; J gene: TRBJ2-3; V gene: TRBV29-1; D gene: NA; CDR3 DNA: TGCAGCGTTGAAAAGGGGGGGACAGCCACAGATACGCAGTATTTT; CDR3 protein: CSVEKGGTATDTQYF
clone size: NA; J gene: TRBJ2-7; V gene: TRBV11-1; D gene: NA; CDR3 DNA: TGTGCCAGCATCCCGGAACCGGATAGATTCTACGAGCAGTACTTC; CDR3 protein: CASIPEPDRFYEQYF
clone size: few; J gene: TRBJ2-6; V gene: TRBV6-5; D gene: NA; CDR3 DNA: TGTGCCAGCAGTATATTCTCTGAGGCCAACGTCCTGACTTTC; CDR3 protein: CASSIFSEANVLTF